Listed below are T cell receptor beta chains from one sample, sequenced in a study of blood T cell repertoires in COVID-19. This table comes from immunoSEQ multiplex PCR, and its TCRdb copy is limited to in-frame clones, with some not included. The sample contains 150,000 or so clones, around 73% of which appear only once. Sequenced: peripheral blood. Receptors were obtained from a woman aged 45 to 65 with active or convalescent COVID-19. Both conserved end residues are part of each CDR3. D genes are given only for firm matches. Not every row has a clone size; where given, it reads once, few, many or a size class.

D gene | J gene | V gene | clone size | CDR3 DNA | CDR3 protein
TRBD1 | TRBJ2-5 | TRBV7-9 | NA | TGTGCCAGCAGCCCTGGACAGGGGGTGGAGACCCAGTACTTC | CASSPGQGVETQYF
TRBD1 | TRBJ2-7 | TRBV6-5 | NA | TGTGCCAGCAGTCACAGGGGACCCTACGAGCAGTACTTC | CASSHRGPYEQYF
NA | TRBJ1-4 | TRBV18 | NA | TGTGCCAGCTCACCGCGCAAGACAGACACTAATGAAAAACTGTTTTTT | CASSPRKTDTNEKLFF
NA | TRBJ2-7 | TRBV20-1 | NA | TGCAGTGCTAGTGGACTTAAACCCTACGAGCAGTACTTC | CSASGLKPYEQYF
NA | TRBJ2-1 | TRBV5-1 | NA | TGCGCCAGCAGATTAGGGGTTGGCAATGAGCAGTTCTTC | CASRLGVGNEQFF
TRBD1 | TRBJ1-2 | TRBV6-5 | NA | TGTGCCAGCAAGGGACAGGGCTCTAACTATGGCTACACCTTC | CASKGQGSNYGYTF
NA | TRBJ1-2 | TRBV28 | NA | TGTGCCAGCAGTTTAAACTCGCGGGCCCGCCACTATGGCTACACCTTC | CASSLNSRARHYGYTF
NA | TRBJ1-1 | TRBV7-9 | NA | TGTGCCAGCAGCTTAGGGGGAGGTTCCACTGAAGCTTTCTTT | CASSLGGGSTEAFF
NA | TRBJ1-2 | TRBV6-5 | NA | TGTGCCAGCAGTTACCGGCGTGACTATGTAGGCTACACCTTC | CASSYRRDYVGYTF
NA | TRBJ2-3 | TRBV6-6 | NA | TGTGCCAGCACCTTACCAGGGACAGATACGCAGTATTTT | CASTLPGTDTQYF
TRBD1 | TRBJ1-6 | TRBV19 | NA | TGTGCCAGTTCGTGGGACAGGAGCAATAATTCACCCCTCCACTTT | CASSWDRSNNSPLHF
NA | TRBJ1-3 | TRBV14 | NA | TGTGCCAGCAGCCAACAGTTCTCTGGAAACACCATATATTTT | CASSQQFSGNTIYF
TRBD2 | TRBJ2-7 | TRBV24-1 | NA | TGTGCCACCAGTGATGCGCTTGCGGGAGCCTACGAGCAGTACTTC | CATSDALAGAYEQYF
NA | TRBJ2-7 | TRBV27 | NA | TGTGCCAGCAGTACCTCACAGGGATTTAACTACGAGCAGTACTTC | CASSTSQGFNYEQYF
TRBD2 | TRBJ2-1 | TRBV28 | once | TGTGCCAGCAGAGCCGGGGGGGGTCTAGACTACAATGAGCAGTTCTTC | CASRAGGGLDYNEQFF
TRBD2 | TRBJ2-3 | TRBV27 | NA | TGTGCCAGCAGTTCCCGGGACTATTCTGTAGACGTTCACACAGATACGCAGTATTTT | CASSSRDYSVDVHTDTQYF
NA | TRBJ1-1 | TRBV10-3 | NA | TGTGCCATCAGTGGAGGGAGCAGAACGAACACTGAAGCTTTCTTT | CAISGGSRTNTEAFF
NA | TRBJ1-1 | TRBV2 | NA | TGTGCCAGCAGTGACGCCGACAGCCGAGGAACTGAAGCTTTCTTT | CASSDADSRGTEAFF
NA | TRBJ2-3 | TRBV24-1 | NA | TGTGCCACCAGTGATCGAGGCGGGTGGCTGACAGATACGCAGTATTTT | CATSDRGGWLTDTQYF
TRBD2 | TRBJ2-7 | TRBV2 | NA | TGTGCCAGCAGCGTCCGACTAGCGGGCTACGAGCAGTACTTC | CASSVRLAGYEQYF
TRBD1 | TRBJ2-3 | TRBV6-5 | NA | TGTGCCAGCAGTTACTCGGGACAGATAAACACAGATACGCAGTATTTT | CASSYSGQINTDTQYF
NA | TRBJ1-4 | TRBV19 | NA | TGTGCCACCGGAGGGCTCCGGACGGGGAATGAAAAACTGTTTTTT | CATGGLRTGNEKLFF